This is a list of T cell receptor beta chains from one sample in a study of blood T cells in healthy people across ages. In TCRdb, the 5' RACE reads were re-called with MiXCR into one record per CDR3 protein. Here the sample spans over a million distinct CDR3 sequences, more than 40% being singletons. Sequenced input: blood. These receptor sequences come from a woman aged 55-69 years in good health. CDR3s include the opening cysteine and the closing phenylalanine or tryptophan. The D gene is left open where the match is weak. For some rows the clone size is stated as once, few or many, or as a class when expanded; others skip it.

TGTGCCAGCACCGTCTTGGGCTCTGACAATGAGCAGTTCTTC CASTVLGSDNEQFF NA TRBJ2-1 few TRBV12-3/TRBV12-4
TGTGCCAGCGGAGGGCCCGAGCAGTACTTC CASGGPEQYF NA TRBJ2-7 few TRBV7-9
TGTGCCAGCAGCTTGAATAGCAGCCCCTACGAGCAGTACTTC CASSLNSSPYEQYF NA TRBJ2-7 few TRBV5-5
TGTGCCAGCAGTCCACTAGGGACTAGCGGGAGCTTCTTGGAGCAGTACTTC CASSPLGTSGSFLEQYF TRBD2 TRBJ2-7 NA TRBV27
TGTGCCAGCAGCACCATACAGGGTAAAGAGACCCAGTACTTC CASSTIQGKETQYF NA TRBJ2-5 NA TRBV7-9
TGCAGCGTTGAAACCTCAGGGCGGGAGCAGTACTTC CSVETSGREQYF NA TRBJ2-7 many TRBV29-1
TGTGCCAGCAGCCACAGTGTTCGGTATGGCTACACCTTC CASSHSVRYGYTF NA TRBJ1-2 few TRBV7-9
TGCAGCGTTGGGGGCAGTCGTGGACAGCCCCAGCATTTT CSVGGSRGQPQHF NA TRBJ1-5 few TRBV29-1
TGTGCCATCGCGACCAGGGAGCTCGAGCAGTACTTC CAIATRELEQYF NA TRBJ2-7 few TRBV10-3
TGTGCCAGCAGCTTTAGAGGGGGCTTTCAGCCCCAGCATTTT CASSFRGGFQPQHF TRBD1 TRBJ1-5 few TRBV7-2
TGCAGTGCCGATAGGTCGAATGTGGAGACCCAGTACTTC CSADRSNVETQYF NA TRBJ2-5 NA TRBV20-1
TGTGCCAGCAGCTTAGAAGGGGAGCCTCCCGGGGAGCTGTTTTTT CASSLEGEPPGELFF NA TRBJ2-2 NA TRBV7-3
TGTGCCAGCAGCGTGGGAGGAGCGGGAGCGGTCTCAGATACGCAGTATTTT CASSVGGAGAVSDTQYF TRBD2 TRBJ2-3 NA TRBV5-4
TGTGCCAGCAGTCCCGGGACCCTCTGGGGTGCTTTCTTT CASSPGTLWGAFF NA TRBJ1-1 few TRBV7-9
TGTGCCAGCAGTGAGGACAGGGTAACCTACGAGCAGTACTTC CASSEDRVTYEQYF TRBD1 TRBJ2-7 few TRBV2
TGTGCCAGCAGCTTATTTGATGGTGGTGCCTACGAGCAGTACTTC CASSLFDGGAYEQYF NA TRBJ2-7 NA TRBV7-6
TGCGCCAGCAGCTTGGGGAGGACTAGCTTAGACGAGCAGTACTTC CASSLGRTSLDEQYF TRBD2 TRBJ2-7 NA TRBV5-1
TGTGCCAGCAGCCCAGGAAGCAGGGACCAAGAGACCCAGTACTTC CASSPGSRDQETQYF NA TRBJ2-5 few TRBV21-1
TGTGCCTGGACCCTAGGACTAGCGGACCTCTCCTACGAGCAGTACTTC CAWTLGLADLSYEQYF TRBD2 TRBJ2-7 few TRBV30
TGCAGTGCGACCACTGGGACAGGGGGCTTCCCTGGGGCCAACGTCCTGACTTTC CSATTGTGGFPGANVLTF TRBD1 TRBJ2-6 NA TRBV20-1
TGTGCCAGCAGCTCCCTCCCCCAAGAGACCCAGTACTTC CASSSLPQETQYF NA TRBJ2-5 NA TRBV7-9
TGTGCCAGCAGCAGTTGGAGCACTGAAGCTTTCTTT CASSSWSTEAFF NA TRBJ1-1 NA TRBV5-5
TGCGCCAGCAAACGGGACAGTGTCGCAGATACGCAGTATTTT CASKRDSVADTQYF TRBD1 TRBJ2-3 NA TRBV5-1
TGCAGTGCTATAAGGACTAGCGGTAACAATGAGCAGTTCTTC CSAIRTSGNNEQFF TRBD2 TRBJ2-1 many TRBV20-1
TGTGCCACCATACTAGCGGGAGGAACCAGCTCCTGCAATGAGCAGTTCTTC CATILAGGTSSCNEQFF TRBD2 TRBJ2-1 NA TRBV24-1
TGTGCCAGCAGCTTGCTAGCGGGAGGGTCCCATAGGGAGCAGTTCTTC CASSLLAGGSHREQFF TRBD2 TRBJ2-1 NA TRBV7-8
TGTGCCAGCAGCTCTGTGAGCAATGAGCAGTACTTC CASSSVSNEQYF NA TRBJ2-5 NA TRBV11-2
TGCGCCAGCAGCTTGTCTAGGCCTACCGCAGATACGCAGTATTTT CASSLSRPTADTQYF NA TRBJ2-3 few TRBV5-1
TGCAGTGCAATGATGACTAGCGGGAGGAGAGGAGAGCAGTACTTC CSAMMTSGRRGEQYF TRBD2 TRBJ2-7 NA TRBV20-1
TGTGCCAGCAGCTTGCCCACGGGGTCGAGCTCCTACAATGAGCAGTTCTTC CASSLPTGSSSYNEQFF NA TRBJ2-1 NA TRBV5-6
TGTGCCAGCAGCCTAAGGGAGGGACACCGTCTATTGTGGGAGCAGTACTTC CASSLREGHRLLWEQYF NA TRBJ2-7 few TRBV3-1
TGTGCCAGCAGTACCGGGCCTAGCGGGAGACGGACAGATACGCAGTATTTT CASSTGPSGRRTDTQYF TRBD2 TRBJ2-3 NA TRBV6-2/TRBV6-3
TGTGCCAGCAGCTTACCGTTAGCGGGAGGATCCCCAGATACGCAGTATTTT CASSLPLAGGSPDTQYF TRBD2 TRBJ2-3 few TRBV7-2
TGTGCCACACTCCTGTTTCAGGGTGCCGCGGATGAGCAGTTCTTC CATLLFQGAADEQFF NA TRBJ2-1 few TRBV27
TGTGCCAGCAGTCCTCTAGCGGGAGGGCCGAATGAGCAGTTCTTC CASSPLAGGPNEQFF TRBD2 TRBJ2-1 few TRBV27
TGTGCCAGCAGAGAAACACTCGGAAGCTATGGCTACACCTTC CASRETLGSYGYTF NA TRBJ1-2 NA TRBV2
TGTGCCAGCAGGTGGGGGGAGACCCAGTACTTC CASRWGETQYF NA TRBJ2-5 few TRBV4-1
TGCAGCGTTCCTACCGGGACTAGCTCCTACAATGAGCAGTACTTC CSVPTGTSSYNEQYF TRBD2 TRBJ2-7 NA TRBV29-1
TGTGCCAGCAGTGAAGTGGGGGTCGCGGCAGATACGCAGTATTTT CASSEVGVAADTQYF NA TRBJ2-3 NA TRBV6-1
TGTGCCTGCAGCTTAAGTAATCTGGGCTTGGCCAAAAACATTCAGTACTTC CACSLSNLGLAKNIQYF NA TRBJ2-4 NA TRBV7-9
TGCGCCAGCAGCTTGGGGCCTACCGGGGAGCTGTTTTTT CASSLGPTGELFF NA TRBJ2-2 few TRBV5-1
TGCAGCGTAAAGCCGGGACCCGTTAATGAAAAACTGTTTTTT CSVKPGPVNEKLFF NA TRBJ1-4 NA TRBV29-1
TGTGCTGGCGGGCCAGGCCAAGAGACCCAGTACTTC CAGGPGQETQYF NA TRBJ2-5 NA TRBV2
TGCAGCGCCGAAGCGGGACAGGGTCACACTGAAGCTTTCTTT CSAEAGQGHTEAFF TRBD1 TRBJ1-1 NA TRBV29-1
TGTGCCAGCTCACCGCCTAATCAGCCGGAGACCCAGTACTTC CASSPPNQPETQYF NA TRBJ2-5 NA TRBV18
TGTGCCAGCAGTGAACAGGGAGTCAGGAATACGCAGTATTTT CASSEQGVRNTQYF NA TRBJ2-3 NA TRBV25-1
TGCGCCAGCAGCCTCCTGGACAGGGATACCACCGGGGAGCTGTTTTTT CASSLLDRDTTGELFF TRBD1 TRBJ2-2 NA TRBV5-1
TGTGCCAGCAGTTATGCGGGAGAAAGGGCAGATACGCAGTATTTT CASSYAGERADTQYF TRBD2 TRBJ2-3 few TRBV27
TGTGCCAGCAGCTCGGACAGCCTTTATGGCTACACCTTC CASSSDSLYGYTF NA TRBJ1-2 few TRBV12-3/TRBV12-4
TGTGCCAGCAAAGAACCAGGGCGCGAGCAGTACTTC CASKEPGREQYF NA TRBJ2-7 many TRBV28